This TCR beta chain derives from a study of blood T cell repertoires in COVID-19. Overall study: The United States, Italy and Spain supplied acute and convalescent COVID-19 samples. T cells, B-cell-depleted T cells, or PBMCs supplied cDNA or gDNA.

Methods used by the authors: It was from reference gene primer amplification that nucleated cell counts were estimated. TCRdb's copy holds only in-frame clones and misses some; the assay was immunoSEQ multiplex PCR. The V and J calls and clone size come from that table; D and trimming were worked out from the DNA. Of about 42,000 clones in the sample, about 86% are singletons; the top ten hold 35% to 50%. J lost 6 bases, V lost 1 base, and 13 bases had no gene match. The CDR3 is made up of 17 amino acids. Per germline, CDR1 MGHRA and CDR2 YSYEKL. What was sequenced was peripheral blood. The rearrangement uses TRBV4-1 and TRBJ2-5, with TRBD2 matching over 8 bases. The sequence was collected from a human donor in a cohort sampled during active COVID-19. Written as DNA, the CDR3 is TGCGCCAGCAGCCAAGTGGGACTAGGAGATACGGGCAAGACCCAGTACTTC. It is translated as CASSQVGLGDTGKTQYF.